This T cell receptor beta chain was found in a study of beta chain features in type 1 diabetes. Turning to the study itself: Similarity in age, gender and cell yields was seen between patients and healthy donors.

Study-level findings and limits: All four CD4+ subsets of Type 1 diabetes patients contained TCRB CDR3s that were moderately but significantly shorter.

As for this clone: What it binds is unknown.

The CDR3 covers 12 residues. V lost 6 bases and J 7 bases, leaving 12 bases between the germline ends. Germline V gene sequence: CDR1 SEHNR, CDR2 FQNEAQ (reference sequence). Expressed TCRB transcripts were sequenced because the entire RNA isolate underwent reverse transcription. The assay was immunoSEQ multiplex PCR, and TCRdb's table has in-frame clones only and misses some. This sample has roughly 700,000 clones; 13% occur once, and the top ten carry less than 0.025%. The chain links TRBV7-9 to TRBJ1-1; tentative D call: TRBD1 (6 bases). This TCR came from a young man with type 1 diabetes. Sequencing was carried out using naive CD4+ T cells from blood. The CDR3 reads CASSIQGIEAFF. Here the CDR3 DNA reads TGTGCCAGCAGTATACAGGGAATTGAAGCTTTCTTT.